Listed below are T cell receptor beta chains from one sample, sequenced in a study of shared clonotypes between healthy human individuals. TCRdb's copy holds only in-frame clones and misses some; the assay was immunoSEQ multiplex PCR. The table shows around 2,000,000 clones, with approximately 94% occurring only once. The sequencing input was naive CD8+ T cells sorted from blood. The origin of the receptors is a man aged 18-30 years in good health. The CDR3 runs from the conserved cysteine through the conserved F or W. Each record gives: clone size, J gene, V gene, D gene, CDR3 DNA, CDR3 protein. A D gene is named only where the DNA matches it firmly. Clone size is shown for a subset of rows, as once, few, many or a class of expanded clone.

NA | TRBJ2-7 | TRBV4-3 | NA | TGCGCCAGCAGCCAAGACCCCGTCCAGGGTGGCTACGAGCAGTACTTC | CASSQDPVQGGYEQYF
NA | TRBJ2-5 | TRBV6-5 | NA | TGTGCCAGCAACTCGGACGGACACCAAGAGACCCAGTACTTC | CASNSDGHQETQYF
NA | TRBJ2-6 | TRBV27 | NA | TGTGCCAGCAGTTTATATTACTCTGGGGCCAACGTCCTGACTTTC | CASSLYYSGANVLTF
NA | TRBJ1-2 | TRBV19 | NA | TGTGCCAGTAGTATAACGGCAGTTTATGGCTACACCTTC | CASSITAVYGYTF
NA | TRBJ1-5 | TRBV30 | NA | TGTGCCTGGAGTTCTGGAGCTGGCAATCAGCCCCAGCATTTT | CAWSSGAGNQPQHF
NA | TRBJ2-5 | TRBV5-6 | NA | TGTGCCAGCAGCTTCACAGAGACCCAGTACTTC | CASSFTETQYF
NA | TRBJ2-1 | TRBV19 | NA | TGTGCCAGTAGTGTAAGCGGCTACAATGAGCAGTTCTTC | CASSVSGYNEQFF
NA | TRBJ2-7 | TRBV11-2 | NA | TGTGCCAGCAGCTGGGGCAGAACCTACGAGCAGTACTTC | CASSWGRTYEQYF
NA | TRBJ1-1 | TRBV13 | NA | TGTGCCAGCAGCTTAGGTTCGGAGGCTGAAGCTTTCTTT | CASSLGSEAEAFF
NA | TRBJ1-2 | TRBV10-3 | TRBD1 | TGTGCCACGGGACAGGGGGACTATGGCTACACCTTC | CATGQGDYGYTF
NA | TRBJ1-4 | TRBV6-5 | NA | TGTGCCAGCAGTGACAGCAATGAAAAACTGTTTTTT | CASSDSNEKLFF
once | TRBJ2-1 | TRBV19 | TRBD1 | TGTGCCAGTAGTATAGAGACAGGGACGGAGCAGTTCTTC | CASSIETGTEQFF
NA | TRBJ2-7 | TRBV9 | NA | TGTGCCAGCAGCGTTGGACAGTCTCCGGGATACGAGCAGTACTTC | CASSVGQSPGYEQYF
once | TRBJ1-5 | TRBV4-1 | NA | TGCGCCAGCAGCCAAGACCCGGGGATGGCAAAGGGAATTTCAAATCAGCCCCAGCATTTT | CASSQDPGMAKGISNQPQHF
NA | TRBJ2-7 | TRBV23-1 | NA | TGCGCCAGCAGTCAATTGGGGGCGTCCGAGTCCTACGAGCAGTACTTC | CASSQLGASESYEQYF
NA | TRBJ2-1 | TRBV7-9 | TRBD2 | TGTGCCAGCAGCTTAGAAATAAATCCGGGACTAGCGGTTTACAATGAGCAGTTCTTC | CASSLEINPGLAVYNEQFF
NA | TRBJ1-1 | TRBV7-9 | TRBD1 | TGTGCCAGCAGCTGGGGGACAGGGGGATGGACTGAAGCTTTCTTT | CASSWGTGGWTEAFF
NA | TRBJ1-2 | TRBV5-4 | NA | TGTGCCAGCACTGGATTCTATGGCTACACCTTC | CASTGFYGYTF
NA | TRBJ2-3 | TRBV7-2 | NA | TGTGCCAGCAGCTTACGGGGGGCGTCAGATACGCAGTATTTT | CASSLRGASDTQYF
NA | TRBJ2-3 | TRBV6-5 | TRBD2 | TGTGCCAGCACCGAGGCGGGGGGCCCCCCAGATACGCAGTATTTT | CASTEAGGPPDTQYF
NA | TRBJ2-2 | TRBV9 | NA | TGTGCCAGCAGAACCGAGGGCACCGGGGAGCTGTTTTTT | CASRTEGTGELFF
NA | TRBJ2-3 | TRBV30 | NA | TGTGCCTCCGCCGTTAGCACAGATACGCAGTATTTT | CASAVSTDTQYF
once | TRBJ2-5 | TRBV6-1 | TRBD1 | TGTGCCAGCAGTGAAGGGACAGGGTCCGAGACCCAGTACTTC | CASSEGTGSETQYF
NA | TRBJ1-2 | TRBV2 | TRBD1 | TGTGCCAGCACTCTAGGACAGGGCAACTATGGCTACACCTTC | CASTLGQGNYGYTF
NA | TRBJ2-7 | TRBV28 | NA | NA | CASSTSREGGFYEQYF
NA | TRBJ1-5 | TRBV6-1 | NA | TGTGCCAGCAGTGAACTGGGTTTAGAGTATAGCAATCAGCCCCAGCATTTT | CASSELGLEYSNQPQHF
once | TRBJ2-5 | TRBV4-1 | NA | TGCGCCAGCTCGCTCCGACAGGTGGAACAAGAGACCCAGTACTTC | CASSLRQVEQETQYF